This passage covers 7 T cell receptor beta chains from one sample sequenced in a study of glioma-infiltrating T cells after dendritic cell vaccination. The time point here: after dendritic cell vaccination, including at tumor progression/relapse. TCRdb's table, derived via immunoSEQ multiplex PCR, lists solely in-frame clones and lacks some. The sample consists of about 87,000 clones, roughly four fifths of them appearing once. This specimen was blood, taken after dendritic cell vaccination. These receptors came from a human donor with glioblastoma.

The chain has TRBV5-1 and TRBJ1-5, with 8 bases matching TRBD1. This CDR3 is 15 amino acids long. The ends lost 4 bases at V and 2 bases at J; junction bases unmatched: 5. Germline V gene lookup returns CDR1 SGHRS and CDR2 YFSETQ. CDR3 residues: CASSPGTGRNQPQHF. DNA for the CDR3: TGCGCCAGCAGCCCCGGGACAGGCCGCAATCAGCCCCAGCATTTT.

The rearrangement links TRBV19 to TRBJ1-5, with D unclear. Germline loops: CDR1 LNHDA, CDR2 SQIVND (reference sequence). V gave up 1 base and J gave up 6 bases, with 10 bases separating them. The length of the CDR3 is 14 residues. The CDR3 nucleotides are TGTGCCAGTAGTATAGGGAAGCGGGGTCAGCCCCAGCATTTT. Amino acid sequence: CASSIGKRGQPQHF.

This chain links TRBV9 with TRBJ1-3, with D uncertain. V lost 1 base to trimming and J lost 0 bases, with 8 bases between them. Germline values: CDR1 SGDLS, CDR2 YYNGEE. This CDR3 has 15 residues. The CDR3 nucleotides read TGTGCCAGCAGCGTAAGTGGGAGCTCTGGAAACACCATATATTTT. As protein: CASSVSGSSGNTIYF.

This sequence joins TRBV2 and TRBJ2-1; D is possibly TRBD1 (5 bases). The CDR3 covers 16 residues. Germline values: CDR1 SNHLY, CDR2 FYNNEI. Trimming left V 3 bases short and J 3 bases short, with 15 bases between. The CDR3 reads CASSDDRVSNYNEQFF. Written as DNA, the CDR3 is TGTGCCAGCAGTGACGACAGAGTTTCTAACTACAATGAGCAGTTCTTC.

This chain uses TRBV5-1 with TRBJ1-4; D is perhaps TRBD1 (6 bases). Trimming removed 5 bases at V and 7 bases at J, with 18 bases between. Germline V gene sequence: CDR1 SGHRS, CDR2 YFSETQ. CDR3 length: 15 amino acids. CDR3 coding DNA: TGCGCCAGCAGTCAGGTTACAGGGCAAACTGAAAAACTGTTTTTT. It codes for CASSQVTGQTEKLFF.

The chain links TRBV5-5 to TRBJ2-7; 9 nucleotides agree with TRBD1. The length of the CDR3 is 15 residues. V was pared by 0 bases and J by 0 bases, with 1 base of the junction left unmatched. Germline-derived CDR1 and CDR2 are SGHKS and YYEKEE (reference sequence). The CDR3 reads CASSLGDRASYEQYF. The CDR3 nucleotides read TGTGCCAGCAGCTTGGGGGACAGGGCCTCCTACGAGCAGTACTTC.

The gene calls are TRBV7-3 and TRBJ1-2; the D gene is possibly TRBD1 (5 bases). This CDR3 spans 13 amino acids. The germline V gene has CDR1 SGHTA and CDR2 FQGTGA. V gave up 4 bases and J gave up 4 bases, with 10 bases separating them. CDR3 amino acids: CASSSGTVYGYTF. For the CDR3, the DNA is TGTGCCAGCAGCTCGGGGACTGTCTATGGCTACACCTTC.